This is a list of T cell receptor beta chains from one sample in a study of patients and donors after allogeneic stem cell transplantation. TCRdb re-analysed the RT-PCR reads in MiXCR, keeping a single row per CDR3 protein. The sample lists about 960,000 distinct CDR3 sequences, approximately 19% occurring once. Sequences were obtained from blood, either unsorted or a sorted T cell fraction (not recorded which). The receptor set was obtained from a human donor who was either an allogeneic HSCT recipient or a stem cell or donor lymphocyte infusion donor (not recorded which). It is not recorded whose cells these are; they may come from a transplant donor. CDR3s include the opening cysteine and the closing phenylalanine or tryptophan. Each record gives: clone size, J gene, V gene, D gene, CDR3 DNA, CDR3 protein. A D gene is named only where the DNA matches it firmly. Part of the rows lack a size; the others show once, few, many or a class for expanded clones.

- TRBJ2-1 TRBV7-3 TRBD2 TGTGCCAGCAGCCCCCGAGGGGGCGGGGGGGCCGGTGAGCAGTTCTTC CASSPRGGGGAGEQFF
few TRBJ1-3 TRBV7-8 - TGTGCCAGCAGCAATATCCCAGGGAACACCATATATTTT CASSNIPGNTIYF
- TRBJ1-1 TRBV6-5 - TGTGCCAGCAGTTACCCCAACGTGGGGGGGGGGACTGAAGCTTTCTTT CASSYPNVGGGTEAFF
- TRBJ2-7 TRBV7-9 - TGTGCCAGCAGCTTAGGGTCCAAGGACGAGCAGTACTTC CASSLGSKDEQYF
- TRBJ1-5 TRBV12-3/TRBV12-4 TRBD1 TGTGCCAGCAGTCCCGGGACAGGGGCGACGAGCAATCAGCCCCAGCATTTT CASSPGTGATSNQPQHF
- TRBJ1-3 TRBV7-9 - TGTGCCAGCAGTCTAGCGGGGAAGGACGGAAACACCATATATTTT CASSLAGKDGNTIYF
many TRBJ1-2 TRBV29-1 TRBD1 TGCAGCGTGATGGACAGGGGGGACTATGGCTACACCTTC CSVMDRGDYGYTF
- TRBJ2-7 TRBV20-1 TRBD2 TGCAGTGCTTACCCTTTAACTAGCGGCTCCTACGAGCAGTACTTC CSAYPLTSGSYEQYF
- TRBJ1-2 TRBV12-3/TRBV12-4 TRBD1 TGTGCCGCAGGGGGCTCGGAATATGGCTACACCTTC CAAGGSEYGYTF
few TRBJ2-1 TRBV6-5 TRBD2 TGTGCCAGCAGTTACCCCGGGACTAGCGGCCTTCAGCAGTTCTTC CASSYPGTSGLQQFF
- TRBJ2-7 TRBV4-2 - TGTGCCAGCAGCCAAGTAGCCGGGACTCTAGGGGAGCAGTACTTC CASSQVAGTLGEQYF
- TRBJ2-1 TRBV12-3/TRBV12-4 - TGTGCCAGCAAGTACAGGTCCAATGAGCAGTTCTTC CASKYRSNEQFF
- TRBJ2-5 TRBV15 TRBD2 TGTGCCACCAGCAACGAAAGCGGGGATCCTGGGCTAGAGACCCAGTACTTC CATSNESGDPGLETQYF
- TRBJ2-3 TRBV3-1 - TGTGCCAGCAGCCGGGGTGGGGGGAAGAACGCACAGGATACGCAGTATTTT CASSRGGGKNAQDTQYF
- TRBJ2-3 TRBV24-1 - TGTGCCACCAGTGACCTGACACTGAACACAGATACGCAGTATTTT CATSDLTLNTDTQYF
few TRBJ1-4 TRBV6-5 - TGTGCCAGCAGTTCCAGTGGACAAGGGCCGGAAAAACTGTTTTTT CASSSSGQGPEKLFF
- TRBJ2-1 TRBV12-3/TRBV12-4 TRBD2 TGTGCCAGCAGTTTTGGGCGGGGGGACCCGTCCTACAATGAGCAGTTCTTC CASSFGRGDPSYNEQFF
- TRBJ2-5 TRBV3-1 - TGTGCCAGCAGCCAGACTAGATTTGGGACCCAGTACTTC CASSQTRFGTQYF
- TRBJ2-5 TRBV21-1 - TGTGCCAGCAGCAAAGGGATCCCCGGGGGGTACCAAGAGACCCAGTACTTC CASSKGIPGGYQETQYF
- TRBJ2-7 TRBV5-1 TRBD2 TGCGCCAGCAGCTTGGTGGGACTAGCCCCCCTCCACGAGCAGTACTTC CASSLVGLAPLHEQYF
few TRBJ2-5 TRBV3-1 - TGTGCCAGCAGCCAAGATGGGGGCCGGGTAGAGACCCAGTACTTC CASSQDGGRVETQYF
- TRBJ2-7 TRBV20-1 - TGCAGTGCTAGAGGTGCGGTGGGGTCCTACGAGCAGTACTTC CSARGAVGSYEQYF
- TRBJ1-5 TRBV7-8 - TGTGCCAGCAGCTTAGCCACGGGGAGGTGGCAGCCCCAGCATTTT CASSLATGRWQPQHF
many TRBJ1-1 TRBV6-5 - TGTGCCAGCAGTTATTTCTTGCAGCTCTCGAACACTGAAGCTTTCTTT CASSYFLQLSNTEAFF
- TRBJ2-2 TRBV20-1 - TGCAGTGCTAGACGTTTGGCGGGATCGAACACCGGGGAGCTGTTTTTT CSARRLAGSNTGELFF
- TRBJ2-2 TRBV6-1 - TGTGCCAGCAGGATGGGACCTTACACCGGGGAGCTGTTTTTT CASRMGPYTGELFF
- TRBJ2-1 TRBV4-2 - TGTGCCAGCAGCCAAGTGCGGGGAGGCGGTGAGCAGTTCTTC CASSQVRGGGEQFF
- TRBJ2-3 TRBV7-9 - TGTGCCAGCACCGATAGGACTACGGGGGCAGATACGCAGTATTTT CASTDRTTGADTQYF
- TRBJ2-4 TRBV5-6 TRBD1 TGTGCCAGCAGCACCGGGACAGGGGGATCGGGCATTCAGTACTTC CASSTGTGGSGIQYF
- TRBJ1-5 TRBV4-1 - TGCGCCAGCAGCCAAATGGGCGGGCAGCCCCAGCATTTT CASSQMGGQPQHF
- TRBJ1-2 TRBV20-1 - TGCAGTGCTAGAGGGGCGGGGGGCGAGAATGGCTACACCTTC CSARGAGGENGYTF
- TRBJ2-6 TRBV19 - TGTGCCAGTAGTATCCTAGGGATATCTGGGGCCAACGTCCTGACTTTC CASSILGISGANVLTF
- TRBJ2-3 TRBV3-1 - TGTGCCAGCAGCCACGGGGGAAGGGGCCGCACAGATACGCAGTATTTT CASSHGGRGRTDTQYF
few TRBJ1-5 TRBV20-1 - TGCAGTGCTAGAGATTACGACAATCAGCCCCAGCATTTT CSARDYDNQPQHF
few TRBJ1-5 TRBV6-1 - TGTGCCAGCAGTCGGGACATTGATAGCAATCAGCCCCAGCATTTT CASSRDIDSNQPQHF
few TRBJ2-5 TRBV6-2/TRBV6-3 TRBD2 TGTGCCAGCACCAACGAGAGACTAGCGAACCAAGAGACCCAGTACTTC CASTNERLANQETQYF
few TRBJ2-5 TRBV7-9 - TGTGCCAGCAGCCCCCCTCTCGAGACTAATCAAGAGACCCAGTACTTC CASSPPLETNQETQYF
few TRBJ2-7 TRBV7-2 - TGTGCCAGCAGCCCCCGGACAGCTATCAACGAGCAGTACTTC CASSPRTAINEQYF
few TRBJ2-3 TRBV5-1 - TGCGCCAGCAGCCTAGGGGACATCTGGACAGATACGCAGTATTTT CASSLGDIWTDTQYF
- TRBJ1-2 TRBV6-2/TRBV6-3 - TGTGCCAGCAGTTTCATTGGGGAAAACTATGGCTACACCTTC CASSFIGENYGYTF
- TRBJ1-2 TRBV27 - TGTGCCAGCAGTCCAGGGACGGATAACTATGGCTACACCTTC CASSPGTDNYGYTF
- TRBJ1-1 TRBV20-1 - TGCAGTGCCGATGAGAGCGGGCGGCAAGCTTTCTTT CSADESGRQAFF
few TRBJ2-3 TRBV27 - TGTGCCAGCAGTTTAGGCAGGGTTTTCACAGATACGCAGTATTTT CASSLGRVFTDTQYF
many TRBJ2-2 TRBV5-1 - TGCGCCAGCCGCCCAGGGACTCCGAACACCGGGGAGCTGTTTTTT CASRPGTPNTGELFF
- TRBJ2-3 TRBV2 - TGTGCCAGCAGTTATACACTTAGCACAGATACGCAGTATTTT CASSYTLSTDTQYF
few TRBJ1-5 TRBV6-1 - TGTGCCAGCAGTGGCGCGGTGAGGTGGAGGAATAGCAATCAGCCCCAGCATTTT CASSGAVRWRNSNQPQHF
- TRBJ2-3 TRBV27 TRBD1 TGTGCCAGCAGTCGATGGGACAGGGGCACAGATACGCAGTATTTT CASSRWDRGTDTQYF
few TRBJ2-2 TRBV18 - TGTGCCAGCTCACCAGCCCCATCTTCGAACACCGGGGAGCTGTTTTTT CASSPAPSSNTGELFF
- TRBJ2-2 TRBV7-2 TRBD2 TGTGCCAGCAGCCTGACTAGCGGGAGAAAGGCCGGGGAGCTGTTTTTT CASSLTSGRKAGELFF
few TRBJ1-1 TRBV24-1 TRBD1 TGTGCCACCAGTGATTTGCCTACTGGGACAGGGGAATCTGAAGCTTTCTTT CATSDLPTGTGESEAFF
- TRBJ2-1 TRBV5-1 - TGCGCCAGCAGCTTGGACAGGGTAGGGGGGAATGAGCAGTTCTTC CASSLDRVGGNEQFF
- TRBJ1-1 TRBV5-4 TRBD1 TGTGCCAGCAGCTTGTCGAAGGGGGCAGGTAGGACTGAAGCTTTCTTT CASSLSKGAGRTEAFF
few TRBJ2-2 TRBV10-3 - TGTGCCATATTCCGGGGGAAGGGGGAGCTGTTTTTT CAIFRGKGELFF
- TRBJ2-3 TRBV7-3 - TGTGCCAGCAGCTTATACGGCGGGGGCCGCACAGATACGCAGTATTTT CASSLYGGGRTDTQYF
few TRBJ2-1 TRBV20-1 - TGCAGTGCTAGGGAAGAGGGGGGGGCTGGTAAAAATGAGCAGTTCTTC CSAREEGGAGKNEQFF
- TRBJ2-1 TRBV12-3/TRBV12-4 - TGTGCCAGCAGTTCCACGGCCCCCGGGACCAGTACTCCCAATGAGCAGTTCTTC CASSSTAPGTSTPNEQFF